This T cell receptor (beta chain) was captured by sequencing in a study of OX40 agonist ivuxolimab in advanced cancers. In the study overall: The group had a mean age of roughly 56 years, ranged from roughly 23 to 85, and was around 82% male. General study points: The CD4+ and CD8+ T cells in the blood had expanded clonally by week 6 at 0.1 to 3.0 mg/kg.

A remark on this clone: Its antigen remains unidentified.

Sequenced by immunoSEQ multiplex PCR; TCRdb stores in-frame clones only, minus some. The sample consists of roughly 71,000 clones, around 90% of them appearing once. Here the sequenced sample was CD4+ or CD8+ T cells sorted from blood, taken in a trial of the OX40 agonist ivuxolimab. The receptor was derived from an adult with an advanced solid tumor such as melanoma, head and neck, liver or kidney cancer.

The chain's CDR3 is CASSIRGRGGNQPQHF. In nucleotides, the CDR3 is TGTGCCAGTAGTATTCGGGGGAGAGGGGGCAATCAGCCCCAGCATTTT. The V call is TRBV19, the J call TRBJ1-5; tentative D call: TRBD1 (5 bases). CDR3 length equals 16 residues. CDR1 LNHDA and CDR2 SQIVND come from the germline V gene (reference sequence). The V gene lost 3 bases and the J gene lost 2 bases, with 14 bases spanning the gap.